Each of the 6 T cell receptor beta chains below was sequenced from the same sample in a study of post-analysis software for immune sequencing data. Included in the TCR beta cDNA libraries were unique molecular identifiers. TCRdb reanalysed the PCR reads using MiXCR and keeps one entry per CDR3 protein. The top ten clones hold approximately 4.5% of a sample with 740,000 or so distinct CDR3 sequences, roughly 50% of them seen once. Their antigens are not known. Study observations and caveats: With TRBV5-6, TRBV5-1 and TRBV20-1 included, about five TRBV segments were more frequent in patients than in controls.

The specimen sequenced was blood. The origin of the receptors is a girl aged 10-17 years with multiple sclerosis.

The chain recombines TRBV6-5 with TRBJ1-2; D gene unclear. Trimming took 2 bases from V and 3 from J, leaving 13 bases between them. The CDR3 sequence is 15 residues long. Germline-derived CDR1 and CDR2 are MNHEY and SVGAGI. CDR3 in amino acids: CASSYRPWTDYGYTF. The CDR3 DNA is TGTGCCAGCAGTTACCGCCCCTGGACGGACTATGGCTACACCTTC.

The genes are TRBV27 and TRBJ1-4; D ambiguous. The CDR3 runs to 15 residues. Trimming left V 0 bases short and J 7 bases short, with 12 bases between. The germline CDR1 and CDR2 sequences are MNHEY and SMNVEV (reference sequence). DNA for the CDR3: TGTGCCAGCAGTTTATCGCCGGGGTGGGGTGAAAAACTGTTTTTT. Protein sequence: CASSLSPGWGEKLFF. The full variable domain, with the rest looked up from reference TRBV27 and TRBJ1-4, is EAQVTQNPRYLITVTGKKLTVTCSQNMNHEYMSWYRQDPGLGLRQIYYSMNVEVTDKGDVPEGYKVSRKEKRNFPLILESPSPNQTSLYFCASSLSPGWGEKLFFGSGTQLSVL.

The chain couples TRBV12-3 or TRBV12-4 to TRBJ2-3; TRBD2 matches 13 bases. Trimming at V came to 6 bases and at J to 6 bases, leaving 12 bases not matched to a gene. The CDR3 covers 17 residues. CDR3 region: CASSPQPGLAGKDTQYF. Here the CDR3 DNA reads TGTGCCAGCAGCCCCCAACCGGGACTAGCGGGGAAGGATACGCAGTATTTT.

The chain combines TRBV29-1 with TRBJ1-2; D ambiguous. The CDR3 totals 11 residues. Germline V gives CDR1 SQVTM, CDR2 ANQGSEA. Trimming cost V 4 bases and J 8 bases, with 11 bases left between them. This chain's CDR3 is CSVGAVFGYTF. The CDR3 bases are TGCAGCGTTGGTGCAGTTTTCGGCTACACCTTC.

The rearrangement joins TRBV7-8 to TRBJ2-3; D gene ambiguous. The ends were cut back, 5 bases at V and 4 bases at J, with 10 bases in the middle. Germline CDR1 reads SGHVS; CDR2 reads FQNEAQ. This CDR3 is built from 13 residues. The CDR3 DNA reads as TGTGCCAGCAGCGAAAGTCGGGCAGATACGCAGTATTTT. Translating gives CASSESRADTQYF.

J is TRBJ2-7 and V is TRBV7-9, with D perhaps matching TRBD2 (6 bases). Deletions cut 1 base from V and 5 bases from J, with 21 bases between. The CDR3 sequence is 17 residues long. Germline CDR1 SEHNR, CDR2 FQNEAQ (reference sequence). This chain's CDR3 is CASSLVSPQPGRHEQYF. CDR3 DNA sequence: TGTGCCAGCAGCTTAGTTAGCCCCCAGCCGGGGAGGCACGAGCAGTACTTC.